These T cell receptor beta chains were read from a single sample in a study of blood T cell repertoires in COVID-19. Clones were sequenced by immunoSEQ multiplex PCR, and TCRdb holds only the in-frame ones, with some missing. Here the sample spans around 74,000 clones, 90% being singletons. Specimen: peripheral blood. These receptors all come from a woman of 80 years or more with active or convalescent COVID-19. CDR3s include the opening cysteine and the closing phenylalanine or tryptophan. A D gene is named only where the DNA matches it firmly. Only some rows state a clone size, as once, few, many or a class for expanded clones.

.	.	TRBJ1-2	TRBV27	TGTGCCAGCGGAAGTCCGGGATTCAGAGGAATGGGCTACACCTTC	CASGSPGFRGMGYTF
.	TRBD1	TRBJ1-3	TRBV28	TGTGCCAGCAGTGGTACCCAGGGGGCGTCTGGAAACACCATATATTTT	CASSGTQGASGNTIYF
.	.	TRBJ1-1	TRBV19	TGTGCCAGTAGTATTGCCAGGACTGGAAATGAAGCTTTCTTT	CASSIARTGNEAFF
.	.	TRBJ1-1	TRBV5-1	TGCGCCAGCAGCATGACACCTGTGAACACTGAAGCTTTCTTT	CASSMTPVNTEAFF
.	TRBD1	TRBJ1-1	TRBV7-8	TGTGCCAGCAGCCCGGACAGGGCTGGGCAGAAGGCTTTCTTT	CASSPDRAGQKAFF
once	TRBD1	TRBJ2-5	TRBV5-5	TGTGCCAGCAGCTTGCGGACAGGGGAGACCCAGTACTTC	CASSLRTGETQYF
.	TRBD1	TRBJ2-1	TRBV28	TGTGCCAGCAGACCTTGGCGACAGGGGGGCTCCTACAATGAGCAGTTCTTC	CASRPWRQGGSYNEQFF
.	.	TRBJ1-1	TRBV7-8	TGTGCCAGCAGCTCCCGTGTCGGAGCTTTCTTT	CASSSRVGAFF
.	.	TRBJ2-7	TRBV4-3	TGCGCCAGCAGCCAGGGGCGTTCCTACGAGCAGTACTTC	CASSQGRSYEQYF
.	.	TRBJ1-2	TRBV5-5	TGTGCCAGCAGCCCGGGGGGCGCCTATGGCTACACCTTC	CASSPGGAYGYTF
.	TRBD1	TRBJ1-5	TRBV2	TGTGCCAGCAGTTGGACAGGTTATAGCAATCAGCCCCAGCATTTT	CASSWTGYSNQPQHF
.	TRBD1	TRBJ2-5	TRBV7-9	TGTGCCAGCAGCCCGTCGACAGGGGAAGAGACCCAGTACTTC	CASSPSTGEETQYF
.	.	TRBJ2-7	TRBV28	TGTGCCAGCAGTCCCCGGGTAGCCCGCGAGCAGTACTTC	CASSPRVAREQYF
.	.	TRBJ1-4	TRBV4-2	TGTGCCAGCAGCCAAGAAGGAGGGTTGAAGGGTGAAAAACTGTTTTTT	CASSQEGGLKGEKLFF
.	TRBD2	TRBJ2-3	TRBV28	TGTGCCAGCAGTTTACAGCGGGGCCGCACAGATACGCAGTATTTT	CASSLQRGRTDTQYF
.	TRBD1	TRBJ1-3	TRBV28	TGTGCCAGCAGGAACGCAGGGACAGCCGGAAACACCATATATTTT	CASRNAGTAGNTIYF
.	.	TRBJ1-6	TRBV28	TGTGCCAGCAGTTCTGGGACTATTTCACCCCTCCACTTT	CASSSGTISPLHF
once	.	TRBJ2-7	TRBV28	TGTGCCAGCAGTCTCCCAGGTTTCTACGAGCAGTACTTC	CASSLPGFYEQYF
.	TRBD1	TRBJ2-5	TRBV6-2/TRBV6-3	TGTGCCAGCAGCCGACAGGGGTTGTTCCGAGAGGACCAGTACTTC	CASSRQGLFREDQYF
.	TRBD2	TRBJ2-1	TRBV29-1	TGCAGCGTTGAGGGACTAGACCCTACTACCTACAATGAGCAGTTCTTC	CSVEGLDPTTYNEQFF
.	TRBD1	TRBJ1-3	TRBV6-5	TGTGCCAGCAGGGCGGACAGGGGGCCTGGAAACACCATATATTTT	CASRADRGPGNTIYF
.	.	TRBJ2-7	TRBV10-3	TGTGCCATCTCCGTATCCTACGAGCAGTACTTC	CAISVSYEQYF
once	TRBD2	TRBJ2-2	TRBV5-1	TGCGCCAGCAGCCTTCTAGCGGGGGGCAACACCGGGGAGCTGTTTTTT	CASSLLAGGNTGELFF
once	.	TRBJ2-7	TRBV3-1/TRBV3-2	TGTGCCAGCAGCCAAACCGGAGGAAATTTAGGCGGCGACGAGCAGTACTTC	CASSQTGGNLGGDEQYF
.	TRBD2	TRBJ2-1	TRBV7-9	TGTGCCAGCAGCTTAGTCCTAGCGGGGGGGCCCGGTGAGCAGTTCTTC	CASSLVLAGGPGEQFF
.	.	TRBJ1-2	TRBV12-3/TRBV12-4	TGTGCCAGCAGCACAGGGTTTGATGGCTACACCTTC	CASSTGFDGYTF
.	.	TRBJ2-1	TRBV5-5	TGTGCCAGCAGCTTGATGGCGGCCGTTTCCAATGAGCAGTTCTTC	CASSLMAAVSNEQFF
.	.	TRBJ1-2	TRBV19	TGTGCCAGTACCTCCGGTTATGGCTACACCTTC	CASTSGYGYTF
.	TRBD2	TRBJ2-3	TRBV9	TGTGCCAGCAGCGGGGGACTAGCGGGGAACACAGGCACAGATACGCAGTATTTT	CASSGGLAGNTGTDTQYF
.	.	TRBJ2-4	TRBV3-1/TRBV3-2	TGTGCCAGCAGCCCTGAGATCAAAAACATTCAGTACTTC	CASSPEIKNIQYF